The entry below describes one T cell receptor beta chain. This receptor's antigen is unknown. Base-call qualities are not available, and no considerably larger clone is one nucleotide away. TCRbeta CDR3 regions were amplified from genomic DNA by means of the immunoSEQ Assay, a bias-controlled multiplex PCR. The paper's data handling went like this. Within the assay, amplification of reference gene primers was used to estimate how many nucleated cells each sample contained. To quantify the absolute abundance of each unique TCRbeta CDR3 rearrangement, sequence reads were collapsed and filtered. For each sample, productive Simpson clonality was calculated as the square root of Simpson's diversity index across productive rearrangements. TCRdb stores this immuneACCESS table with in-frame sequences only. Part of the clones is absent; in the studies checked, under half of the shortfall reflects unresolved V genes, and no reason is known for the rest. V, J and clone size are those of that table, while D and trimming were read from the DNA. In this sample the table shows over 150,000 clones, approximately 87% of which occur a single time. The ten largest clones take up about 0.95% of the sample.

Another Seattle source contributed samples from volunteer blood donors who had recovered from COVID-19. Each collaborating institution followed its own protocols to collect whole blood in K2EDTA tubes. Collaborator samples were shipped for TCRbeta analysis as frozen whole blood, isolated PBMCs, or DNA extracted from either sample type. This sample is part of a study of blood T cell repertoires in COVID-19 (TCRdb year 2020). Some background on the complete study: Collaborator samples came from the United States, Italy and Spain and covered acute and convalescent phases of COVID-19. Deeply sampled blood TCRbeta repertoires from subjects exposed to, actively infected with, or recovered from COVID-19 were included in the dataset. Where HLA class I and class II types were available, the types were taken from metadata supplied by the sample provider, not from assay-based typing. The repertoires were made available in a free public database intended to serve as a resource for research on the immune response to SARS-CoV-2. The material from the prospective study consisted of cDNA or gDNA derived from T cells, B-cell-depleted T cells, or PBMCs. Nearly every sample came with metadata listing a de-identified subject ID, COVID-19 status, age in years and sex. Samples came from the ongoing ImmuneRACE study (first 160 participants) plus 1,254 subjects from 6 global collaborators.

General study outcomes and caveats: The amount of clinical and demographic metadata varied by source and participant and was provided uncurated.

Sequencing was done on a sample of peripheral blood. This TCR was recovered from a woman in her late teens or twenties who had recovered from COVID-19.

The CDR3 region has the sequence CASSPRTASYGYTF. The nucleotides are TGTGCCAGCAGCCCCCGGACAGCCTCCTATGGCTACACCTTC. The V and J segments used are TRBV3-1 (or the pseudogene TRBV3-2) and TRBJ1-2; the D segment could be TRBD1, given 6 matching bases. The CDR3, cysteine through phenylalanine, is 14 amino acids long. Just CDR3 DNA is preserved here, 42 bases in frame from base 1. Between the V and J ends, shortened by 4 bases and 4 bases respectively, the junction contains 13 bases. The germline V gene (reference sequence) supplies CDR1 LGHDT and CDR2 YNNKEL.